What follows are 19 T cell receptor beta chains derived from one specimen sequenced in a study of shared clonotypes between healthy human individuals. The method was immunoSEQ multiplex PCR; TCRdb's version includes in-frame clones alone and lacks a portion of them. The sample consists of roughly 500,000 clones, about 96% of them appearing once. The source material was naive CD4+ T cells sorted from blood. Sample subset: CD45RA+ positively selected. The receptors come from a woman aged 25 to 45 in good health.

V and J are TRBV28 and TRBJ1-2, with TRBD1 matching over 11 bases. The CDR3 totals 14 residues. Germline V gene data show CDR1 as MDHEN and CDR2 as SYDVKM. The V gene end was trimmed by 5 bases and the J gene end by 7 bases; junction bases not matched to a gene: 6. This CDR3 is CASSIGQGASGYTF. DNA of the CDR3: TGTGCCAGCAGTATCGGACAGGGGGCGAGTGGCTACACCTTC.

This chain uses TRBV19 with TRBJ2-3; TRBD2 might be the D (5 bases). Deletions cut 8 bases from V and 0 bases from J, with 12 bases between. The CDR3 spans 14 residues. In germline, CDR1 is LNHDA, CDR2 SQIVND (reference sequence). The CDR3 reads CASFSETSTDTQYF. CDR3 DNA: TGTGCCAGTTTTAGCGAAACTAGCACAGATACGCAGTATTTT.

This clone was recorded only once. The chain is built from TRBV9 and TRBJ2-7; 11 bases fit TRBD2. The germline V gene has CDR1 SGDLS and CDR2 YYNGEE. The CDR3 sequence is 15 residues long. The V segment lost 2 bases and the J segment 4 bases; nucleotides outside the gene matches: 5. CDR3 DNA sequence: TGTGCCAGCAGCGTCACTAGCGGGAGTTTTTACGAGCAGTACTTC. Translating gives CASSVTSGSFYEQYF.

The chain employs TRBV5-8 and TRBJ1-5; no reliable D call. Trimming left V 0 bases short and J 5 bases short, with 6 bases between. This CDR3 spans 13 amino acids. Germline assignment: CDR1 SGHTS and CDR2 YDEGEE. The CDR3 reads CASSLVAYQPQHF. CDR3 in DNA: TGTGCCAGCAGCTTGGTAGCCTATCAGCCCCAGCATTTT.

The gene calls are TRBV10-1 and TRBJ2-7; 10 nucleotides match TRBD2. V trimming: 2 bases; J trimming: 2 bases; junction bases outside the gene matches: 3. Germline lookup yields CDR1 WNHNN and CDR2 SYGVQD (reference sequence). This CDR3 region has 15 residues. The CDR3 sequence: CASSEGLAETYEQYF. The CDR3 DNA is TGCGCCAGCAGTGAGGGACTAGCGGAAACCTACGAGCAGTACTTC.

The chain joins TRBV4-2 to TRBJ1-1; 11 bases line up with TRBD1. Germline V gene data show CDR1 as LGHNA and CDR2 as YNFKEQ. The length of the CDR3 is 18 residues. V was clipped by 3 bases and J by 1 base; unmatched bases: 10. CDR3 region: CASSHFSGTGGRNTEAFF. In DNA, the CDR3 is TGTGCCAGCAGCCATTTCTCCGGGACAGGGGGTCGGAACACTGAAGCTTTCTTT.

The chain has TRBV4-1 and TRBJ1-5; a possible D gene is TRBD1 (5 bases). V was cut by 2 bases and J by 2 bases, with 13 bases left in between. Germline-derived CDR1 and CDR2 are MGHRA and YSYEKL. The CDR3 extends over 16 amino acids. The CDR3 protein is CASSQSGGRGNQPQHF. CDR3 bases: TGCGCCAGCAGCCAATCGGGGGGACGTGGCAATCAGCCCCAGCATTTT.

V usage is TRBV6-5 and J usage is TRBJ1-1, with D unresolved. CDR3 size: 16 residues. The V end lost 2 bases, the J end lost 1 base, and 14 bases lay between the germline ends. Germline lookup yields CDR1 MNHEY and CDR2 SVGAGI. The CDR3 protein is CASSYRYQPPNTEAFF. DNA for the CDR3: TGTGCCAGCAGTTACCGATATCAGCCCCCGAACACTGAAGCTTTCTTT.

J is TRBJ2-5 and V is TRBV4-1, with D maybe TRBD2 (6 bases). Trimming took off 3 bases at V and 2 bases at J, with 10 bases between the two ends. Per the germline V gene, CDR1 is MGHRA and CDR2 is YSYEKL. This CDR3 has 14 amino acids. CDR3 sequence: CASSQSGLQETQYF. DNA of the CDR3: TGCGCCAGCAGCCAGTCAGGACTACAAGAGACCCAGTACTTC.

V and J are TRBV2 and TRBJ2-3; 8 nucleotides match TRBD2. Unmatched junction bases numbered 10, after V lost 7 bases and J lost 4 bases. The germline V gene has CDR1 SNHLY and CDR2 FYNNEI. CDR3 length: 15 amino acids. As DNA, the CDR3 is TGTGCCAGCAATAGATTAGCGGGATTCGCAGATACGCAGTATTTT. Translating it yields CASNRLAGFADTQYF.

The chain couples TRBV27 to TRBJ1-4; possibly TRBD1 for D (5 bases). The CDR3 contains 15 residues. The V gene lost 1 base and the J gene lost 8 bases, with 14 bases spanning the gap. CDR1 and CDR2 (germline): MNHEY, SMNVEV (reference sequence). The CDR3 region is CASSLLSGPGEKLFF. CDR3 DNA: TGTGCCAGCAGTTTATTGTCAGGGCCAGGGGAAAAACTGTTTTTT.

The chain joins TRBV2 to TRBJ2-7; the D is unclear. Germline loops: CDR1 SNHLY, CDR2 FYNNEI. Between the trimmed V and J ends, which lost 4 bases and 6 bases, there was a span of 4 bases. The CDR3 length is 10 residues. Here the CDR3 DNA reads TGTGCCAGCAGTGTAGGCGAGCAGTACTTC. Translated: CASSVGEQYF.

The chain joins TRBV29-1 to TRBJ1-4; D is undetermined. Germline V gene lookup returns CDR1 SQVTM and CDR2 ANQGSEA. Trimming pared 4 bases from V and 4 bases from J, leaving 10 bases between. This CDR3 is built from 13 residues. CDR3 in DNA: TGCAGCGTTGGAAACGTCAATAATGAAAAACTGTTTTTT. It yields the protein CSVGNVNNEKLFF.

This clone was seen only once. The V call is TRBV30, the J call TRBJ2-5; D is undetermined. The V gene's germline CDR1 is GTSNPN and CDR2 SVGIG (reference sequence). The CDR3 runs to 14 residues. V shed 2 bases and J shed 5 bases, with 15 bases lying between them. CDR3 in amino acids: CAWSRAGLVETQYF. In DNA form, the CDR3 reads TGTGCCTGGAGTCGGGCAGGCCTCGTTGAGACCCAGTACTTC.

V and J are TRBV28 and TRBJ1-4, with 7 positions matching TRBD1. V dropped 5 bases and J dropped 6; count of bases not matched to a gene: 9. This CDR3 comprises 15 residues. Per the germline V gene, CDR1 is MDHEN and CDR2 is SYDVKM. CDR3 loop: CASSRPGQPHEKLFF. In DNA form, the CDR3 reads TGTGCCAGCAGTAGACCGGGACAGCCTCATGAAAAACTGTTTTTT. The full variable domain, in which reference TRBV28 and TRBJ1-4 provide the parts outside the CDR3, is DVKVTQSSRYLVKRTGEKVFLECVQDMDHENMFWYRQDPGLGLRLIYFSYDVKMKEKGDIPEGYSVSREKKERFSLILESASTNQTSMYLCASSRPGQPHEKLFFGSGTQLSVL.

The chain has TRBV2 and TRBJ2-1; D possibly corresponds to TRBD2 (6 bases). This CDR3 spans 15 amino acids. CDR1 is SNHLY, CDR2 FYNNEI, per germline. V lost 4 bases and J lost 0, with 10 bases in between. CDR3 residues: CASSAGTRSYNEQFF. In DNA form, the CDR3 reads TGTGCCAGCAGTGCCGGGACTCGCTCCTACAATGAGCAGTTCTTC.

The chain carries TRBV5-5 and TRBJ1-5, with 7 bases that match TRBD1. CDR1 and CDR2 (germline): SGHKS, YYEKEE (reference sequence). V shed 4 bases, J shed 4 bases, and the junction held 11 bases outside the gene matches. The CDR3 extends over 16 amino acids. In DNA form, the CDR3 reads TGTGCCAGCAGCCCCCTCCCCGACAGGGCAAATCAGCCCCAGCATTTT. Amino acid sequence: CASSPLPDRANQPQHF. Full variable domain (missing parts from reference TRBV5-5 and TRBJ1-5): DAGVTQSPTHLIKTRGQQVTLRCSPISGHKSVSWYQQVLGQGPQFIFQYYEKEERGRGNFPDRFSARQFPNYSSELNVNALLLGDSALYLCASSPLPDRANQPQHFGDGTRLSIL.

The chain joins TRBV4-1 to TRBJ2-1; perhaps D is TRBD1 or TRBD2 (5 bases each). The CDR3 runs 16 residues. The V end was cut by 0 bases, the J end by 8 bases, with 17 bases between. CDR1 and CDR2 from the germline V gene are MGHRA and YSYEKL. CDR3 in amino acids: CASSQDPGDVPDEQFF. The CDR3 DNA reads as TGCGCCAGCAGCCAAGATCCCGGGGACGTTCCTGATGAGCAGTTCTTC.

This chain uses TRBV30 with TRBJ2-3; perhaps TRBD2 as D (6 bases). Germline CDR1 is GTSNPN and CDR2 is SVGIG (reference sequence). The V and J ends lost 5 bases and 4 bases respectively, with 13 bases between them. The CDR3 contains 13 residues. CDR3 amino acids: CAWERTGADTQYF. CDR3 sequence (DNA): TGTGCCTGGGAGAGAACGGGGGCAGATACGCAGTATTTT.